This T cell receptor beta chain was found in a study of regulatory T cells in long-lasting Graves disease. Overall study: The term persistent Graves' disease signified upward of 5 years on antithyroid drugs with positive TSH receptor antibodies.

Whole-study findings and limits: Persistent patients had more shared public clonotypes (around 2,700) than new patients (roughly 970).

With regard to this clonotype: Antigen unknown.

Time point here: persistent/refractory GD, antithyroid drugs over 5 years with positive TRAb. RNA extracted from PBMCs served as the sequencing template. American Thyroid Association guidelines defined Graves' disease diagnosis. Building the TCR beta libraries relied on iRepertoire HTBI primers, and CDR3 regions underwent Arm-PCR. MiXCR was run by TCRdb on the multiplex PCR reads, yielding one entry per CDR3 protein. The sample carries 400,000 to 500,000 distinct CDR3 sequences, approximately 22% recorded once. The specimen was peripheral blood mononuclear cells (PBMCs), collected when the disease was refractory, from a patient treated with antithyroid drugs. This clonotype originated in a female donor with Graves disease.

The DNA of the CDR3 is TGTGCCAGCAGCCTCCGGGACAGGGTATCGGCTGGGGCCAACGTCCTGACTTTC. This sequence encodes CASSLRDRVSAGANVLTF. The J gene is TRBJ2-6, the V gene TRBV11-3, with 9 bases lining up with TRBD1. V gave up 5 bases and J gave up 2 bases; unmatched junction bases: 10. The CDR3 is 18 residues long. In germline, CDR1 is SGHNT, CDR2 YENEEA.